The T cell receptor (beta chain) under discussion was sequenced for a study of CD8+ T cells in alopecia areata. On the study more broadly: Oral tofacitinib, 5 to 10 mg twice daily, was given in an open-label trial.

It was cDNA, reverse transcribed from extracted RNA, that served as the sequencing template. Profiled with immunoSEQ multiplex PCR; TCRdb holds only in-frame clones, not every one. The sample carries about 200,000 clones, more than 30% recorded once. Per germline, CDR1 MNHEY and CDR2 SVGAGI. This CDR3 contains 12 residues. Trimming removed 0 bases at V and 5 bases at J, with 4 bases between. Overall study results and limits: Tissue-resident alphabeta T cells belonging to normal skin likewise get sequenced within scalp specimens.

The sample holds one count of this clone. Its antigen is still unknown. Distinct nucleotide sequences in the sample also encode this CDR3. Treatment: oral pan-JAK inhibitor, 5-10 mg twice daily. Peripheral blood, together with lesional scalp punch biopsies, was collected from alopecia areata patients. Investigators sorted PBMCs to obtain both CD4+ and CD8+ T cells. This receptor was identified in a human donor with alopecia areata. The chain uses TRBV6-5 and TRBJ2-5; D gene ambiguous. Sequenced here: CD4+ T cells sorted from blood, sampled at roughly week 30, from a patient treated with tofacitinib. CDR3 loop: CASSYSGETQYF. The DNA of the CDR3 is TGTGCCAGCAGTTACTCGGGGGAGACCCAGTACTTC.